The source of this T cell receptor beta chain is a study of cytomegalovirus exposure and HLA in healthy donors. Study results and caveats: It was assumed in the presence/absence analyses that sequencing depth was roughly uniform across donors. A missense variant in DCLRE1C was later tied to TCR beta V- and J-gene trimming. Cytomegalovirus-associated status was assigned to more than 150 TCR beta chains.

About this clone: What it binds is unknown.

The V end was cut by 2 bases, the J end by 7 bases, with 6 bases between. This CDR3 region has 12 residues. The germline CDR1 and CDR2 sequences are LNHNV and YYDKDF (reference sequence). Unrecorded immune exposure was likely among donors, who were nominally healthy when sampled. Vbeta (60) and Jbeta (13) primers were used in the PCR. Profiling relied on immunoSEQ multiplex PCR, and the TCRdb table lists in-frame clones only, not all of them. The listing records roughly 120,000 clones. This TCR was recovered from a man under 40 in good health and CMV-seronegative. The sequencing input was PBMCs. The rearrangement links TRBV15 to TRBJ2-1; D may be TRBD1 (6 bases). CDR3 region: CATSRQGNEQFF. CDR3 sequence (DNA): TGTGCCACCAGCAGACAGGGGAATGAGCAGTTCTTC.